Detailed here is one TCR beta chain. As yet, its antigen is unknown. The record originates from a study of T-cell reconstitution after alpha-beta-depleted transplantation in children. Notes on the study in general: Approximately two months post-transplant, alpha-beta T cells reportedly originated from several hundred expanded graft clones. For some patients, TCRbeta diversity was high at day 60 because of recipient T cells and thymic progenitors that survived.

This CDR3 is 14 amino acids long. V dropped 1 base and J dropped 5 bases, with 11 bases sitting between them. Germline V gene data show CDR1 as LGHDT and CDR2 as YNNKEL (reference sequence). For TCRbeta, the library was prepared with unique molecular identifiers. TCRdb analysed the PCR reads with MiXCR anew, one entry per CDR3 protein. This sample carries about 870,000 distinct CDR3 sequences, approximately 15% of them seen once, and the ten largest clones take 5%. This chain joins TRBV3-1 and TRBJ2-5, with D possibly TRBD1 on 5 matching bases. This TCR derives from a male patient aged 5 to 17 who had a stem cell transplant for acute lymphoblastic leukemia, so the T cells may come from the graft donor. The material sequenced was PBMCs, mostly from graft donor cells, taken 360 days after TCRalphabeta/CD19-depleted stem cell transplant. CDR3 region: CASSQGSRVETQYF. The CDR3 bases are TGTGCCAGCAGCCAAGGATCCAGGGTTGAGACCCAGTACTTC.